Below, 32 T cell receptor beta chains from the same sample are listed, as sequenced in a study of T cell responses to AZD1222 COVID-19 vaccine. Only in-frame clones appear in the TCRdb table, and some are missing; sequencing was by immunoSEQ multiplex PCR. The sample has roughly 100,000 clones; approximately 91% are singletons. Source: peripheral blood, taken on day 0 of AZD1222 vaccination. Source of these receptors: an adult in good health.

This clone was detected once. The chain combines TRBV7-3 with TRBJ2-2, with 7 bases fitting TRBD2. CDR1 is SGHTA, CDR2 FQGTGA, per germline. Trimming cost V 1 base and J 1 base; bases outside gene matches: 9. The CDR3 consists of 18 residues. This CDR3 is CASSLNSRLAENTGELFF. In DNA form, the CDR3 reads TGTGCCAGCAGCTTAAACTCCCGGCTAGCGGAGAACACCGGGGAGCTGTTTTTT.

The chain combines TRBV2 with TRBJ2-7; D uncertain. The CDR3 loop spans 15 amino acids. The V end lost 6 bases, the J end lost 0 bases, and 15 bases lay between the germline ends. Germline CDR1 reads SNHLY; CDR2 reads FYNNEI. Written as DNA, the CDR3 is TGTGCCAGCAGGCGAGAGTACCTAAGCTCCTACGAGCAGTACTTC. Translation gives CASRREYLSSYEQYF.

The chain links TRBV28 to TRBJ1-5; the D is unclear. V lost 6 bases and J 2 bases, leaving 8 bases between the germline ends. Germline V lookup: CDR1 MDHEN, CDR2 SYDVKM. The CDR3 consists of 13 residues. The chain's CDR3 is CASRTRGNQPQHF. The CDR3, as DNA: TGTGCCAGCAGGACGCGAGGCAATCAGCCCCAGCATTTT.

The chain is built from TRBV7-8 and TRBJ2-3; no clear D. CDR3 length equals 15 residues. Trimming left V 2 bases short and J 1 base short, with 10 bases between. CDR1 and CDR2 (germline): SGHVS, FQNEAQ. The CDR3 loop is CASSLPPSGTDTQYF. The CDR3 DNA reads TGTGCCAGCAGCTTACCCCCCTCTGGCACAGATACGCAGTATTTT. The whole variable domain, filled in from reference TRBV7-8 and TRBJ2-3, reads GAGVSQSPRYKVAKRGQDVALRCDPISGHVSLFWYQQALGQGPEFLTYFQNEAQLDKSGLPSDRFFAERPEGSVSTLKIQRTQQEDSAVYLCASSLPPSGTDTQYFGPGTRLTVL.

V usage is TRBV27 and J usage is TRBJ1-1, with a possible D match to TRBD1 (5 bases). Trimming removed 0 bases at V and 1 base at J, with 12 bases between. This CDR3 has 16 residues. The germline gives CDR1 MNHEY, CDR2 SMNVEV (reference sequence). CDR3 sequence: CASSLSAGIGNTEAFF. The CDR3 region has the DNA TGTGCCAGCAGTTTATCGGCAGGGATCGGGAACACTGAAGCTTTCTTT.

The chain links TRBV21-1 to TRBJ1-1; the table's TRBD1 call for D was not verified on the DNA. TRBV21-1 is labeled a pseudogene. This CDR3 has 17 amino acids. The CDR3 loop reads CASSKGYQGRGNTEAFF. CDR3 nucleotide sequence: TGTGCCAGCAGCAAAGGTTATCAGGGAAGGGGGAACACTGAAGCTTTCTTT.

The genes are TRBV30 and TRBJ2-7; 9 nucleotides line up with TRBD1. CDR1 is GTSNPN and CDR2 is SVGIG in the germline V gene (reference sequence). V shed 6 bases, J shed 3 bases, and the junction held 9 bases outside the gene matches. This CDR3 is built from 14 residues. CDR3 residues: CACYRDRENYEQYF. The CDR3 nucleotides are TGTGCCTGCTACCGGGACAGGGAAAACTACGAGCAGTACTTC.

The chain joins TRBV30 to TRBJ1-4; 7 bases map to TRBD1. V dropped 1 base and J dropped 7; count of bases not matched to a gene: 6. Germline CDR1 reads GTSNPN; CDR2 reads SVGIG (reference sequence). The CDR3 extends over 14 amino acids. The DNA of the CDR3 is TGTGCCTGGAGTGCCTACAGGGGCGGTGAAAAACTGTTTTTT. Amino acids: CAWSAYRGGEKLFF.

The chain links TRBV28 to TRBJ1-4; TRBD1 aligns across 10 bases. Germline trimming cut 5 bases from V and 7 bases from J; bases unmatched to any gene: 7. CDR1 and CDR2 from the germline V gene are MDHEN and SYDVKM. The CDR3 has 15 residues. The CDR3 spells CASSRQTGGREKLFF. In DNA form, the CDR3 reads TGTGCCAGCAGTCGACAGACAGGGGGCCGTGAAAAACTGTTTTTT. Drawing the rest from reference TRBV28 and TRBJ1-4, the complete variable domain is DVKVTQSSRYLVKRTGEKVFLECVQDMDHENMFWYRQDPGLGLRLIYFSYDVKMKEKGDIPEGYSVSREKKERFSLILESASTNQTSMYLCASSRQTGGREKLFFGSGTQLSVL.

This chain connects TRBV11-2 to TRBJ2-7; the D gene is possibly TRBD1 (5 bases). V gave up 4 bases and J gave up 6 bases, with 10 bases separating them. Germline values: CDR1 SGHAT, CDR2 FQNNGV. This CDR3 has 12 residues. The CDR3, as DNA: TGTGCCAGCAGCTCCAGACAGTTCGAGCAGTACTTC. Translating gives CASSSRQFEQYF.

V and J are TRBV6-5 and TRBJ1-1, with 7 bases identical to TRBD1. The germline V gene has CDR1 MNHEY and CDR2 SVGAGI. V dropped 2 bases and J dropped 3; count of bases not matched to a gene: 6. The CDR3 contains 15 residues. The CDR3 spells CASSYRGQVYTEAFF. CDR3 DNA: TGTGCCAGCAGTTACAGGGGGCAGGTGTACACTGAAGCTTTCTTT.

The chain employs TRBV12-3 or TRBV12-4 and TRBJ2-1, with no clear D. The CDR3 extends over 13 amino acids. V lost 2 bases to trimming and J lost 5 bases, with 7 bases between them. The CDR3 spells CASSLWGNNEQFF. The CDR3, as DNA: TGTGCCAGCAGTTTATGGGGAAACAATGAGCAGTTCTTC.

The CDR3 DNA reads as TGTGCCACCAGGGGGGAAACTAGCACAGATACGCAGTATTTT. Residues: CATRGETSTDTQYF. The chain recombines TRBV10-3 with TRBJ2-3; the D gene is possibly TRBD1 (7 bases). Germline V gives CDR1 ENHRY, CDR2 SYGVKD. Trimming removed 10 bases at V and 0 bases at J, with 14 bases between. This CDR3 has 14 residues.

The chain recombines TRBV30 with TRBJ2-1; D may be TRBD2 (6 bases). There are 14 residues in the CDR3. V was cut by 8 bases and J by 5 bases, with 19 bases left in between. Germline CDR1 GTSNPN, CDR2 SVGIG (reference sequence). CDR3: CAHHIGGAHNEQFF. The DNA for the CDR3 is TGTGCCCACCATATCGGCGGGGCCCACAATGAGCAGTTCTTC. The whole variable domain, remainder taken from reference TRBV30 and TRBJ2-1, is SQTIHQWPATLVQPVGSPLSLECTVEGTSNPNLYWYRQAAGRGLQLLFYSVGIGQISSEVPQNLSASRPQDRQFILSSKKLLLSDSGFYLCAHHIGGAHNEQFFGPGTRLTVL.

The rearrangement links TRBV5-1 to TRBJ2-5; D is ambiguous. The CDR3 has 12 amino acids. Germline-derived CDR1 and CDR2 are SGHRS and YFSETQ. V was shortened by 0 bases and J by 3 bases, with 3 bases between the two germline ends. The CDR3 region is CASSLDEETQYF. The CDR3 DNA is TGCGCCAGCAGCTTGGACGAAGAGACCCAGTACTTC.

The chain carries TRBV6-5 and TRBJ1-2, with D perhaps TRBD1 (6 bases). The CDR3 sequence is 14 residues long. The germline CDR1 and CDR2 sequences are MNHEY and SVGAGI. Trimming cost V 2 bases and J 8 bases, with 15 bases left between them. In DNA, the CDR3 is TGTGCCAGCAGTTACCCCGGGGTGGGGGGCGGCTACACCTTC. Amino acids: CASSYPGVGGGYTF.

Concerning this clone: Relative to the germline gene, one junction end is altered; a read error may explain this. V gene TRBV6-5 combines with J gene TRBJ1-5, with TRBD1 matching over 9 bases. Germline CDR1 and CDR2: MNHEY and SVGAGI. The CDR3 is made up of 16 amino acids. DNA for the CDR3: TGTGCCAGCAGTTACCTCGGGACAGGGCGCAACCAGCCCCAGCATTTT. Translated: CASSYLGTGRNQPQHF.

V and J are TRBV6-2 or TRBV6-3 and TRBJ2-1; TRBD2 matches at 9 bases. Germline trimming cut 6 bases from V and 9 bases from J; bases unmatched to any gene: 15. Germline V gene sequence: CDR1 MNHEY, CDR2 SVGEGT. The CDR3 is made up of 16 amino acids. CDR3 loop: CASSSWGRGGRSEQFF. The CDR3 nucleotides read TGTGCCAGCAGCTCCTGGGGGCGGGGGGGCCGAAGTGAGCAGTTCTTC.

This sequence joins TRBV19 and TRBJ1-6, with D tentatively TRBD1 (5 bases). Trimming left V 6 bases short and J 9 bases short, with 15 bases between. In germline, CDR1 is LNHDA, CDR2 SQIVND (reference sequence). CDR3 size: 14 residues. In DNA, the CDR3 is TGTGCCAGTAGAACAGGAAACGGGGGTTCACCCCTCCACTTT. It is translated as CASRTGNGGSPLHF.

This clone was counted a single time. DNA of the CDR3: TGCGCCAGCAGTGAGACGGTTATAACTGAAGCTTTCTTT. Translated, it gives CASSETVITEAFF. The V call is TRBV10-1, the J call TRBJ1-1; D unclear. This CDR3 has 13 amino acids. V gave up 2 bases and J gave up 5 bases, with 9 bases separating them. From germline, CDR1 is WNHNN and CDR2 SYGVQD (reference sequence).

The chain combines TRBV6-5 with TRBJ1-2; D is possibly TRBD1 (5 bases). The CDR3 covers 14 residues. V lost 4 bases and J lost 4, with 13 bases in between. Germline CDR1 reads MNHEY; CDR2 reads SVGAGI. CDR3 coding DNA: TGTGCCAGCAGTTCCAACGTCGACAGCTATGGCTACACCTTC. This sequence encodes CASSSNVDSYGYTF.

This chain connects TRBV5-4 to TRBJ1-1; 7 bases fit TRBD1. The CDR3 loop spans 15 amino acids. The ends lost 2 bases at V and 3 bases at J; junction bases unmatched: 7. Germline CDR1 reads SGHNT; CDR2 reads YYREEE (reference sequence). CDR3 DNA: TGTGCCAGCAGCTTCAACACAGGGGTGTACACTGAAGCTTTCTTT. Amino acid sequence: CASSFNTGVYTEAFF.

The CDR3 sequence: CASSEGPSSGNTIYF. CDR3 coding DNA: TGTGCCAGCAGTGAAGGGCCTAGCTCTGGAAACACCATATATTTT. The rearrangement joins TRBV2 to TRBJ1-3; no clear D gene. This CDR3 contains 15 residues. The germline V gene encodes CDR1 SNHLY and CDR2 FYNNEI. The germline V and J ends were trimmed by 1 base and 0 bases, with 7 bases remaining between them.

This clone was observed once. The rearrangement links TRBV7-8 to TRBJ1-2; tentative D call: TRBD1 (5 bases). Trimming stripped 3 bases from V and 1 base from J, with 9 bases between. The V gene's germline CDR1 is SGHVS and CDR2 FQNEAQ. The CDR3 sequence is 14 residues long. The CDR3 nucleotides read TGTGCCAGCAGCTTCGGGACGATTAACTATGGCTACACCTTC. Protein product: CASSFGTINYGYTF.

The chain combines TRBV6-1 with TRBJ1-5; tentatively, D is TRBD1 (6 bases). V shed 6 bases and J shed 7 bases, with 19 bases lying between them. CDR3 length: 15 amino acids. In germline, CDR1 is MNHNS, CDR2 SASEGT. The CDR3 protein is CASRPAETGNQPQHF. The CDR3 bases are TGTGCCAGCAGGCCGGCTGAAACAGGGAACCAGCCCCAGCATTTT.

The CDR3 nucleotides are TGTGCCTGGGGACTTGGACAGGGGAGTTCACCCCTCCACTTT. Translated, it gives CAWGLGQGSSPLHF. The genes are TRBV30 and TRBJ1-6; 9 bases align to TRBD1. The CDR3 spans 14 residues. The V segment lost 5 bases and the J segment 9 bases; nucleotides outside the gene matches: 8. CDR1 GTSNPN and CDR2 SVGIG come from the germline V gene (reference sequence).

The chain has TRBV18 and TRBJ2-3, with a weak D call TRBD1 (6 bases). Germline V gives CDR1 KGHSH, CDR2 LQKENI. The CDR3 loop spans 14 amino acids. Deletions cut 3 bases from V and 7 bases from J, with 14 bases between. The CDR3 nucleotides are TGTGCCAGCTCACCGACGACAGGAGAGAATACGCAGTATTTT. This sequence encodes CASSPTTGENTQYF.

The chain has TRBV7-6 and TRBJ1-5; 9 nucleotides align to TRBD1. Trimming removed 5 bases from V and 7 bases from J; junction bases left unmatched: 9. In germline, CDR1 is SGHVS, CDR2 FNYEAQ. The CDR3 is 15 residues long. The CDR3 DNA sequence: TGTGCCAGCAGCACCGGGACAGGGATAGGGCAGCCCCAGCATTTT. This encodes CASSTGTGIGQPQHF.

V and J are TRBV24-1 and TRBJ1-2, with a tentative D call TRBD1 (6 bases). Trimming took off 2 bases at V and 8 bases at J, with 14 bases between the two ends. Germline V lookup: CDR1 KGHDR, CDR2 SFDVKD. This CDR3 has 14 residues. CDR3 residues: CATSDSDRPWGYTF. The CDR3 DNA follows: TGTGCCACCAGTGATTCGGACAGACCGTGGGGCTACACCTTC.

This clone occurred a few times. The V gene is TRBV9, the J gene TRBJ2-5; D call uncertain. Trimming took off 4 bases at V and 0 bases at J, with 7 bases between the two ends. Germline V CDR1 and CDR2: SGDLS, YYNGEE. The CDR3 is 13 residues long. The CDR3 nucleotides are TGTGCCAGCAGCCCCCCGTACCAAGAGACCCAGTACTTC. Encoded protein: CASSPPYQETQYF.

This chain joins TRBV12-3 or TRBV12-4 and TRBJ1-1; TRBD1 aligns across 7 bases. This CDR3 is 13 amino acids long. After removal of 6 bases from V and 7 bases from J, the junction contained 8 bases not matched to a gene. In DNA, the CDR3 is TGTGCCAGCAGGACCGACAGGGTAATTGAAGCTTTCTTT. Its translation: CASRTDRVIEAFF.

The chain is built from TRBV27 and TRBJ1-6; 7 nucleotides align to TRBD1. The CDR3 totals 17 residues. The germline V gene has CDR1 MNHEY and CDR2 SMNVEV (reference sequence). V lost 0 bases and J lost 8; bases outside the gene matches: 10. The DNA for the CDR3 is TGTGCCAGCAGTTTATCGGGCCCGGGACAGCCCTATTCACCCCTCCACTTT. This codes for CASSLSGPGQPYSPLHF.